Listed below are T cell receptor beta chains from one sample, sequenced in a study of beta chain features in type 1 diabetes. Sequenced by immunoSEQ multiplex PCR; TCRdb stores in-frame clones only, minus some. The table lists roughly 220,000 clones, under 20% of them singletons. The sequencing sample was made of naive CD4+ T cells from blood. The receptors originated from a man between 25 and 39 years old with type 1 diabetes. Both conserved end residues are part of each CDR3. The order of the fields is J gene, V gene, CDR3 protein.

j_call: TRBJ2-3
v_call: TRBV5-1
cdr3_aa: CASSLVPDTQYF

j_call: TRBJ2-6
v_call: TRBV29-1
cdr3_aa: CSVGEGSGANVLTF

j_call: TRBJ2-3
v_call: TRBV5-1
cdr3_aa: CASSLQGPDTDTQYF

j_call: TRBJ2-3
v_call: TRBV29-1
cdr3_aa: CSVAIGDTQYF

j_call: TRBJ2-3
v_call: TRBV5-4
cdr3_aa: CASSLGLAGESDTQYF

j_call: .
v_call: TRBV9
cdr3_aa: CASSVEHESYEQYF

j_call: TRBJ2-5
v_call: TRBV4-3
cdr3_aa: CASSQDIGETQYF

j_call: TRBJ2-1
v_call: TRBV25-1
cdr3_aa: CASEAGTVRAEQFF

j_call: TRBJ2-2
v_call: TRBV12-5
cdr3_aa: CASGSRNTGELFF

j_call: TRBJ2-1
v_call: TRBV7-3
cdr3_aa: CASSVGGEQFF

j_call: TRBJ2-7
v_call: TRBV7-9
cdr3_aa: CASSAIPGPAYEQYF

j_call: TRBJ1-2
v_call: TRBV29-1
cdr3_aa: CSVADYGYTF

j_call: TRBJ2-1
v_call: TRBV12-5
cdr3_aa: CASGLVGNQFF

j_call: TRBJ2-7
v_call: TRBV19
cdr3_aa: CASSTRQGHSYEQYF

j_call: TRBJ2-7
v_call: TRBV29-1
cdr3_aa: CSVEKTGGSYEQYF

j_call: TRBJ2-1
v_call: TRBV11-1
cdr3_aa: CASSQEVRREREQFF

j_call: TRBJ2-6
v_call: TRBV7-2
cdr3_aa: CASSSYSGANVLTF

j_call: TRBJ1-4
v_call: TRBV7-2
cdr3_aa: CASRLGAPGEKLFF

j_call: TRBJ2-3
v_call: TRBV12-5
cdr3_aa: CARGQGHRRDTQYF

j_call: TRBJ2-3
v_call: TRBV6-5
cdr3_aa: CATKPGLSTDTQYF

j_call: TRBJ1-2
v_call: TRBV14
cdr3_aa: CASSRRLNYGYTF

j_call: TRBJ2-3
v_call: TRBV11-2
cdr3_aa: CASSFWPDTQYF

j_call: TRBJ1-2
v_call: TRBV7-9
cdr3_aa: CASSLDREYGYTF

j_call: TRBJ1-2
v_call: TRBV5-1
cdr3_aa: CASSTQGDAYGYTF

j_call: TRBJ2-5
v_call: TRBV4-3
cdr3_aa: CASSSRLAGEETQYF

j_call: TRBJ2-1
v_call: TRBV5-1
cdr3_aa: CASSGDREGDEQFF

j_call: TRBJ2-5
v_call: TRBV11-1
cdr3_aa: CASSFGGKETQYF

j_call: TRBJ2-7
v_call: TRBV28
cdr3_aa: CASSRGSGYEQYF

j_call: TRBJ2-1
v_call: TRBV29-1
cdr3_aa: CSVGFGGRNEQFF

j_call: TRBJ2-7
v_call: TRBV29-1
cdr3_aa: CSVGQGAGEQYF

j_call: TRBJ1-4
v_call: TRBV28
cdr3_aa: CAIKQGAEKLFF

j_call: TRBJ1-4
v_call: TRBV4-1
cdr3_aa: CASSAGVRENEKLFF

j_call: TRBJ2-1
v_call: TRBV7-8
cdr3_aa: CASSLMLRRPSSYNEQFF

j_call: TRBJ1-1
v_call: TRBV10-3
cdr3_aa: CAISTGDTEAFF

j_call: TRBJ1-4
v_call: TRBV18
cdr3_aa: CASSPQGDEKLFF

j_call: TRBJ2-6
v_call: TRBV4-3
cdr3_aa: CASSQSVSGANVLTF

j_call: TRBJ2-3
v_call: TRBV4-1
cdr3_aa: CASSQTGGSTDTQYF

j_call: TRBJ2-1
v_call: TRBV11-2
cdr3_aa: CASTKGTASYNEQFF

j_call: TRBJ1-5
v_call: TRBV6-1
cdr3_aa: CASWTGDQPQHF

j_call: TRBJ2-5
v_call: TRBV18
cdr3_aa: CASSPPAGGETQYF

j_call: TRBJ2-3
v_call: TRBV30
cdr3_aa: CAWSLTTDTQYF